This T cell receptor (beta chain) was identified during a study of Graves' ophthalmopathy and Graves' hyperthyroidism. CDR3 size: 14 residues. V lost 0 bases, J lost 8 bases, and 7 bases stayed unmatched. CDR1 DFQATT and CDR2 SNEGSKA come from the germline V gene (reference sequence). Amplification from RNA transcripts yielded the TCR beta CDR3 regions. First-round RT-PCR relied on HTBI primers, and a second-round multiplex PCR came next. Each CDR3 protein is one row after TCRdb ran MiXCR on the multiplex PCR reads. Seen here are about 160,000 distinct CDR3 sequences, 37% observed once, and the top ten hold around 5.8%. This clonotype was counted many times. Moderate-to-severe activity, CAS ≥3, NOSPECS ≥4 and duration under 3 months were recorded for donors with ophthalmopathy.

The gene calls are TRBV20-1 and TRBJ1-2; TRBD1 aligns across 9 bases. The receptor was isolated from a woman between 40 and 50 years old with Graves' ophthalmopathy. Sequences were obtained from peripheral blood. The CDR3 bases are TGCAGTGCTAGAGATGGGCGAACAGGGGGCGGCTACACCTTC. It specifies CSARDGRTGGGYTF.